The 24 T cell receptor beta chains given below trace back to one sample, sequenced in a study of shared clonotypes between healthy human individuals. Assay: immunoSEQ multiplex PCR; the TCRdb copy retains only in-frame clones and omits some. The sample includes 2 million to 2.5 million clones, under 97% of them seen just once. The sample taken for sequencing was naive CD4+ T cells sorted from blood. Subset here: CD45RA+ positively selected. Receptors originate from a young man in good health.

This chain connects TRBV30 to TRBJ2-3, with D hard to call. The germline V gene encodes CDR1 GTSNPN and CDR2 SVGIG (reference sequence). The CDR3 spans 14 residues. Trimming left V 2 bases short and J 2 bases short, with 11 bases between. The CDR3: CAWSQLPNTDTQYF. The CDR3 DNA is TGTGCCTGGAGTCAACTACCCAACACAGATACGCAGTATTTT.

This rearrangement joins TRBV5-1 to TRBJ2-7; D is perhaps TRBD1 (5 bases). Germline V gives CDR1 SGHRS, CDR2 YFSETQ. V lost 3 bases, J lost 5 bases, and 18 bases lay in between. This CDR3 is built from 15 residues. The CDR3 DNA sequence: TGCGCCAGCAGCTACGATATGCCGGAAGGGGACGAGCAGTACTTC. Its protein product is CASSYDMPEGDEQYF.

The rearrangement links TRBV14 to TRBJ2-7; tentative D call: TRBD2 (5 bases). The germline gives CDR1 SGHDN, CDR2 FVKESK. Trimming removed 1 base from V and 2 bases from J, with 18 bases in between. The CDR3 is 17 amino acids. In nucleotides, the CDR3 is TGTGCCAGCAGCCAAGGGTGGCTAGCCGGATCTCCCTACGAGCAGTACTTC. It encodes CASSQGWLAGSPYEQYF.

The V and J genes are TRBV4-1 and TRBJ2-1, with TRBD1 identical over 10 bases. The CDR3 sequence is 18 residues long. Germline V lookup: CDR1 MGHRA, CDR2 YSYEKL. Losses at the gene ends were 2 bases for V and 1 base for J; bases not matched to a gene: 8. In DNA, the CDR3 is TGCGCCAGCAGCCAAAACACACGGGGACAGGGGTCCTACAATGAGCAGTTCTTC. This codes for CASSQNTRGQGSYNEQFF.

This chain joins TRBV25-1 and TRBJ1-2; tentative D call: TRBD1 (5 bases). The V and J ends lost 1 base and 7 bases respectively, with 16 bases between them. Germline V gives CDR1 MGHDK, CDR2 SYGVNS. The CDR3 spans 15 residues. The CDR3 sequence: CASSESGLGVTGYTF. CDR3 nucleotides: TGTGCCAGCAGTGAATCGGGGTTGGGGGTTACTGGCTACACCTTC.

Comments on this clone: Other DNA sequences in this sample translate to the same CDR3. CDR3 in amino acids: CAWSVRGGTQPQHF. DNA of the CDR3: TGTGCCTGGAGTGTCAGGGGAGGGACTCAGCCCCAGCATTTT. This rearrangement joins TRBV30 to TRBJ1-5, with a weak D call TRBD1 (6 bases). V was pared by 0 bases and J by 6 bases, with 12 bases between. The CDR3 is 14 residues long. The germline V gene encodes CDR1 GTSNPN and CDR2 SVGIG (reference sequence). Variable domain in full (rest from reference TRBV30 and TRBJ1-5): SQTIHQWPATLVQPVGSPLSLECTVEGTSNPNLYWYRQAAGRGLQLLFYSVGIGQISSEVPQNLSASRPQDRQFILSSKKLLLSDSGFYLCAWSVRGGTQPQHFGDGTRLSIL.

J is TRBJ1-2 and V is TRBV7-9; perhaps TRBD1 as D (6 bases). V lost 0 bases and J lost 6, with 11 bases in between. Germline CDR1 SEHNR, CDR2 FQNEAQ (reference sequence). The CDR3 runs 14 residues. For the CDR3, the DNA is TGTGCCAGCAGCTTAGCTGCAGGGGTAGATGGCTACACCTTC. As protein: CASSLAAGVDGYTF.

The genes are TRBV6-5 and TRBJ2-5; TRBD2 might be the D (7 bases). This CDR3 has 15 residues. V dropped 5 bases and J dropped 5 bases, with 18 bases sitting between them. Germline CDR1 and CDR2: MNHEY and SVGAGI. The CDR3 DNA reads as TGTGCCAGCAGTGGGGGGGCTTTGTGGACGGAGACCCAGTACTTC. Its translation is CASSGGALWTETQYF.

The chain is built from TRBV11-2 and TRBJ2-1, with D tentatively TRBD2 (6 bases). From germline, CDR1 is SGHAT and CDR2 FQNNGV. V was cut by 5 bases and J by 3 bases, with 17 bases left in between. This CDR3 has 16 amino acids. CDR3 sequence reads: CASSRTPGLVYNEQFF. In nucleotides, the CDR3 is TGTGCCAGCAGCAGGACTCCGGGACTGGTCTACAATGAGCAGTTCTTC.

This chain joins TRBV30 and TRBJ2-1, with TRBD2 identical over 14 bases. The V gene end was trimmed by 8 bases and the J gene end by 9 bases; junction bases not matched to a gene: 6. The germline CDR1 and CDR2 sequences are GTSNPN and SVGIG (reference sequence). The CDR3 runs 13 residues. The CDR3 is CAKRLAGGSEQFF. The CDR3 nucleotides are TGTGCCAAAAGACTAGCGGGAGGGAGTGAGCAGTTCTTC.

As concerns this clone: The sample carries other DNA sequences with the same CDR3. V gene TRBV6-5 combines with J gene TRBJ2-7; D gene uncertain. Germline V CDR1 and CDR2: MNHEY, SVGAGI. The CDR3 is 14 residues long. The V gene lost 0 bases and the J gene lost 3 bases, with 9 bases spanning the gap. In nucleotides, the CDR3 is TGTGCCAGCAGTTACTCGGGCCAGAACTACGAGCAGTACTTC. Protein: CASSYSGQNYEQYF.

This chain uses TRBV10-3 with TRBJ1-5; 7 nucleotides agree with TRBD1. J gave up 12 bases and V 6 bases, and 17 bases lay outside the gene matches. Per germline, CDR1 ENHRY and CDR2 SYGVKD. The CDR3 length is 15 residues. The DNA for the CDR3 is TGTGCCATCAGCGACACCGGGACAGCCTCGGCTCTCCAGCATTTT. Translated: CAISDTGTASALQHF.

This clone was counted a single time. V and J are TRBV5-1 and TRBJ2-1; either TRBD1 or TRBD2 may fit D (5 bases each). Trimming stripped 3 bases from V and 8 bases from J, with 18 bases between. Germline V gives CDR1 SGHRS, CDR2 YFSETQ. The length of the CDR3 is 15 residues. CDR3 region: CASSWGSAMVDEQFF. The CDR3 coding sequence is TGCGCCAGCAGCTGGGGGTCTGCCATGGTTGATGAGCAGTTCTTC. The whole variable domain, filled in from reference TRBV5-1 and TRBJ2-1, reads KAGVTQTPRYLIKTRGQQVTLSCSPISGHRSVSWYQQTPGQGLQFLFEYFSETQRNKGNFPGRFSGRQFSNSRSEMNVSTLELGDSALYLCASSWGSAMVDEQFFGPGTRLTVL.

V usage is TRBV14 and J usage is TRBJ1-6, with D perhaps TRBD1 (6 bases). V gave up 0 bases and J gave up 8 bases, with 17 bases separating them. CDR1 is SGHDN and CDR2 is FVKESK in the germline V gene. This CDR3 is built from 17 residues. The CDR3 DNA is TGTGCCAGCAGCCAAGACGCCCACAGGGCATCCTATTCACCCCTCCACTTT. This sequence encodes CASSQDAHRASYSPLHF.

The genes are TRBV5-1 and TRBJ1-6; 9 nucleotides line up with TRBD1. After removal of 9 bases from V and 7 bases from J, the junction contained 8 bases not matched to a gene. The CDR3 is 14 residues long. Germline CDR1 reads SGHRS; CDR2 reads YFSETQ. In nucleotides, the CDR3 is TGCGCCACTTCCCGGACAGGGGAGAATTCACCCCTCCACTTT. It codes for CATSRTGENSPLHF.

The V and J genes are TRBV10-3 and TRBJ2-5; D unresolved. V was pared by 3 bases and J by 4 bases, with 15 bases between. The CDR3 is 15 amino acids. CDR1 and CDR2 (germline): ENHRY, SYGVKD. The CDR3 here is CAISDPPSPGETQYF. Written as DNA, the CDR3 is TGTGCCATCAGTGACCCTCCGTCTCCGGGAGAGACCCAGTACTTC.

This clone was recorded once. The V call is TRBV28, the J call TRBJ2-1, with TRBD2 identical over 8 bases. Germline V CDR1 and CDR2: MDHEN, SYDVKM. This CDR3 is 12 amino acids long. CDR3 bases: TGTGGTAGCGGGGCGGTGAACAATGAGCAGTTCTTC. This sequence encodes CGSGAVNNEQFF.

The chain employs TRBV7-2 and TRBJ2-5; maybe TRBD2 (5 bases). This CDR3 has 16 amino acids. Looked up from germline, CDR1 is SGHTA and CDR2 is FQGNSA. The V and J ends lost 5 bases and 3 bases respectively, with 19 bases between them. CDR3 sequence: CASSRRLVGVKETQYF. As DNA, the CDR3 is TGTGCCAGCAGCCGACGACTGGTGGGAGTAAAAGAGACCCAGTACTTC.

The genes are TRBV2 and TRBJ2-7, with TRBD2 identical over 13 bases. J lost 4 bases, V lost 6 bases, and 6 bases had no gene match. Germline V lookup: CDR1 SNHLY, CDR2 FYNNEI. The CDR3 is 15 residues long. This chain's CDR3 is CASRPGTSGAYEQYF. DNA of the CDR3: TGTGCCAGCAGGCCTGGGACTAGCGGGGCTTACGAGCAGTACTTC.

On this clone itself: Within the sample, other DNA sequences also encode this same CDR3. V is TRBV2 and J is TRBJ2-5; no definite D call. V lost 6 bases and J lost 2, with 4 bases in between. Germline values: CDR1 SNHLY, CDR2 FYNNEI. The CDR3 contains 11 residues. CDR3: CASSVQETQYF. CDR3 coding DNA: TGTGCCAGCAGCGTACAAGAGACCCAGTACTTC.

The sample holds a few counts of this clone. This sequence joins TRBV28 and TRBJ1-5; D is unresolved. CDR1 is MDHEN and CDR2 is SYDVKM in the germline V gene. V lost 4 bases and J lost 5, with 6 bases in between. CDR3 size: 12 residues. The CDR3 nucleotides are TGTGCCAGCAGTTCGCTTCATCAGCCCCAGCATTTT. This translates into CASSSLHQPQHF. The whole variable domain, filled in from reference TRBV28 and TRBJ1-5, reads DVKVTQSSRYLVKRTGEKVFLECVQDMDHENMFWYRQDPGLGLRLIYFSYDVKMKEKGDIPEGYSVSREKKERFSLILESASTNQTSMYLCASSSLHQPQHFGDGTRLSIL.

This clone has just one count. The rearrangement links TRBV5-8 to TRBJ2-5; TRBD1 agrees at 8 bases. The ends lost 4 bases at V and 3 bases at J; junction bases unmatched: 5. Germline lookup yields CDR1 SGHTS and CDR2 YDEGEE. The CDR3 contains 14 residues. The CDR3 sequence is CASSRTGIEETQYF. CDR3 DNA sequence: TGTGCCAGCAGCCGGACAGGGATTGAAGAGACCCAGTACTTC.

V and J are TRBV19 and TRBJ2-1; the D is unclear. The CDR3 length is 14 residues. V lost 0 bases, J lost 4 bases, and 7 bases lay in between. From germline, CDR1 is LNHDA and CDR2 SQIVND (reference sequence). In DNA form, the CDR3 reads TGTGCCAGTAGTATAGATACAGCTTACAATGAGCAGTTCTTC. Translating it yields CASSIDTAYNEQFF.

A single count supports this clone. CDR3 sequence reads: CSVEGTNYGYTF. CDR3 DNA: TGCAGCGTTGAAGGGACTAACTATGGCTACACCTTC. V gene TRBV29-1 combines with J gene TRBJ1-2; no definite D call. The CDR3 has 12 amino acids. The germline V gene encodes CDR1 SQVTM and CDR2 ANQGSEA. Deletions cut 1 base from V and 0 bases from J, with 3 bases between.